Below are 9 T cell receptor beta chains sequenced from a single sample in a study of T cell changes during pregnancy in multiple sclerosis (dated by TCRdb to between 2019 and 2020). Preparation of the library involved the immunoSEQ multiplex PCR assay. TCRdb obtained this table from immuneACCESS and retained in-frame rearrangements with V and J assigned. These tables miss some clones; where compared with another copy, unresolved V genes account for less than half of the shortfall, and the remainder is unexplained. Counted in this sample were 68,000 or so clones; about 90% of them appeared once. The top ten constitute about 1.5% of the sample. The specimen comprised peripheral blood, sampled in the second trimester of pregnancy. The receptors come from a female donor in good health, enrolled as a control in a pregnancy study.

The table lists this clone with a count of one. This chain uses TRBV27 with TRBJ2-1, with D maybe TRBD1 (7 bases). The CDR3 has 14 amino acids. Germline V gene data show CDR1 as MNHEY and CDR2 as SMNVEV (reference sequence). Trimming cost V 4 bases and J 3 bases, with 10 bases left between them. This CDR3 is CASSWGDSYNEQFF. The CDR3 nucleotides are TGTGCCAGCAGTTGGGGGGACAGCTACAATGAGCAGTTCTTC.

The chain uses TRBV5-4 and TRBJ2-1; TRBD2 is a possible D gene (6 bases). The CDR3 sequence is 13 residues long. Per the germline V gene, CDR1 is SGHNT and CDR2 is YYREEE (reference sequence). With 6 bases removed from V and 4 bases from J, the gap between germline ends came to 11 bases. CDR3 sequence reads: CASIARGYNEQFF. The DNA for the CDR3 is TGTGCCAGCATCGCTCGGGGGTACAATGAGCAGTTCTTC. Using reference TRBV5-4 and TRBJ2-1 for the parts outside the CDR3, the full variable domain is ETGVTQSPTHLIKTRGQQVTLRCSSQSGHNTVSWYQQALGQGPQFIFQYYREEENGRGNFPPRFSGLQFPNYSSELNVNALELDDSALYLCASIARGYNEQFFGPGTRLTVL.

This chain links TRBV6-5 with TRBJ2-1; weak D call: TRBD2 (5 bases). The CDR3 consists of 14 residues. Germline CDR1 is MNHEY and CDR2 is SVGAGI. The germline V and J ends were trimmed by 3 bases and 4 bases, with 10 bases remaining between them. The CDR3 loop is CASSYSRVYNEQFF. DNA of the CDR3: TGTGCCAGCAGTTATTCGCGGGTATACAATGAGCAGTTCTTC.

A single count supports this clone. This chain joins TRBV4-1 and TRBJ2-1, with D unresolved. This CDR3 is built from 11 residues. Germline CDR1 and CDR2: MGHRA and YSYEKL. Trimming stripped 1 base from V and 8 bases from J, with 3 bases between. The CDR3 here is CASSQVDEQFF. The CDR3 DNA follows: TGCGCCAGCAGCCAAGTAGATGAGCAGTTCTTC.

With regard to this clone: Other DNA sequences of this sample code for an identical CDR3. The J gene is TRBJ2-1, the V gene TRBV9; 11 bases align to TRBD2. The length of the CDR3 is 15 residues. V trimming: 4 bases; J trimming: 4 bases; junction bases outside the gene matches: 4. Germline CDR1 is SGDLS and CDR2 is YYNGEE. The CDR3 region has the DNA TGTGCCAGCAGCTCGGGACTAGCGGCTTACAATGAGCAGTTCTTC. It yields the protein CASSSGLAAYNEQFF.

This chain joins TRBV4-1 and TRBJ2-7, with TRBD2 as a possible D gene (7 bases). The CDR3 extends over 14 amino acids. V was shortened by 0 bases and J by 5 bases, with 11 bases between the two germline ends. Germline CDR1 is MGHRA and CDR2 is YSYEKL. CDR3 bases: TGCGCCAGCAGCCAAGATCCGGGGGGCGACGAGCAGTACTTC. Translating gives CASSQDPGGDEQYF.

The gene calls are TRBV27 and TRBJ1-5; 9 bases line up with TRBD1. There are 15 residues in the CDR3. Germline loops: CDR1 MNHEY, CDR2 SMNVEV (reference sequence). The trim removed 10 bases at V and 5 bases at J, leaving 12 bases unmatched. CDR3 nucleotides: TGTGCCACCCGGGCGGGTACAGGGGGCGATCAGCCCCAGCATTTT. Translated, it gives CATRAGTGGDQPQHF.

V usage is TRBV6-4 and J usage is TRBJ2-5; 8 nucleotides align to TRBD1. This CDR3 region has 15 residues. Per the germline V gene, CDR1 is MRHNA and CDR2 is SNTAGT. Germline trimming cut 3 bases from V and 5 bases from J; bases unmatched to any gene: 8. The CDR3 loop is CASSESDRAVETQYF. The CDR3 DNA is TGTGCCAGCAGTGAGTCGGACAGGGCGGTGGAGACCCAGTACTTC.

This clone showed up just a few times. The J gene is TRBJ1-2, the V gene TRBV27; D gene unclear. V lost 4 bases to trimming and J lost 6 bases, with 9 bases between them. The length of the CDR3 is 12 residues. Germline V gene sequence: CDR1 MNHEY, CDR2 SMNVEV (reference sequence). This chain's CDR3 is CASSSPYDGYTF. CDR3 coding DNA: TGTGCCAGCAGTTCCCCCTACGATGGCTACACCTTC.